The 22 T cell receptor beta chains given below trace back to one sample, sequenced in a study of cytomegalovirus exposure and HLA in healthy donors. PCR was performed using 60 Vbeta and 13 Jbeta primers. Sequencing was performed with immunoSEQ multiplex PCR; in TCRdb, only in-frame clones are kept and a portion is missing. This table has about 130,000 clones, roughly 71% appearing once. The sample was PBMCs. The receptors were sampled from a woman aged 45-65 years in good health and CMV-seropositive.

Comments on this clone: The conserved phenylalanine or tryptophan normally closing the CDR3 is absent here, so this likely arose from a read error. The J gene is TRBJ2-7, the V gene TRBV28; TRBD2 is a possible D gene (6 bases). Germline V gene data show CDR1 as MDHEN and CDR2 as SYDVKM. V gave up 4 bases and J gave up 1 base, with 14 bases separating them. CDR3 length: 15 amino acids. CDR3 amino acids: CASSSPGDGSYEQYL. CDR3 nucleotides: TGTGCCAGCAGTTCCCCGGGGGACGGATCCTACGAGCAGTACCTC.

The rearrangement joins TRBV10-3 to TRBJ2-2; 9 bases align to TRBD1. From germline, CDR1 is ENHRY and CDR2 SYGVKD. After removal of 6 bases from V and 7 bases from J, the junction contained 6 bases not matched to a gene. CDR3 length: 14 amino acids. The CDR3 region has the DNA TGTGCCATCAGGGGGGACAGGGAAGGCGGGGAGCTGTTTTTT. Translating gives CAIRGDREGGELFF.

The rearrangement links TRBV2 to TRBJ2-7, with 10 bases fitting TRBD1. Losses at the gene ends were 7 bases for V and 4 bases for J; bases not matched to a gene: 4. Germline CDR1 is SNHLY and CDR2 is FYNNEI. This CDR3 is built from 13 residues. The CDR3 loop is CASIRDRGYEQYF. Written as DNA, the CDR3 is TGTGCCAGCATAAGGGACAGGGGATACGAGCAGTACTTC.

This clone was detected only a few times. The genes are TRBV6-4 and TRBJ1-6; TRBD1 agrees at 7 bases. The V and J ends lost 3 bases and 10 bases, in that order; junction bases with no gene match: 3. Per the germline V gene, CDR1 is MRHNA and CDR2 is SNTAGT. This CDR3 has 13 residues. The CDR3 DNA reads as TGTGCCAGCAGTGATGCAGGGGGATCACCCCTCCACTTT. Amino acid sequence: CASSDAGGSPLHF.

This clone came up a few times. The J gene is TRBJ2-3, the V gene TRBV2, with D maybe TRBD2 (6 bases). The length of the CDR3 is 17 residues. V gave up 6 bases and J gave up 6 bases, with 25 bases separating them. Per the germline V gene, CDR1 is SNHLY and CDR2 is FYNNEI. CDR3 coding DNA: TGTGCCAGCAGACAACGACGAATAGCGCGGGGTGCGGATACGCAGTATTTT. It translates to CASRQRRIARGADTQYF.

CDR3 sequence: CASSPRTVSNQPQHF. The CDR3, as DNA: TGTGCCAGCAGTCCCCGGACAGTTAGCAATCAGCCCCAGCATTTT. This rearrangement joins TRBV6-1 to TRBJ1-5; D possibly corresponds to TRBD1 (6 bases). Germline V gene sequence: CDR1 MNHNS, CDR2 SASEGT. The CDR3 is 15 residues long. Trimming cost V 5 bases and J 0 bases, with 11 bases left between them.

The chain uses TRBV2 and TRBJ2-3; the D is unclear. The CDR3 loop spans 18 amino acids. V dropped 7 bases and J dropped 4 bases, with 27 bases sitting between them. Looked up from germline, CDR1 is SNHLY and CDR2 is FYNNEI. DNA of the CDR3: TGTGCCAGCAACTCTAGGCGTGGTTTCGTCCCAGCCGCAGATACGCAGTATTTT. Translating it yields CASNSRRGFVPAADTQYF.

This clone was counted between two and nine times. The V call is TRBV5-4, the J call TRBJ1-2; D possibly corresponds to TRBD1 (6 bases). V lost 0 bases and J 4 bases, leaving 10 bases between the germline ends. CDR1 and CDR2 (germline): SGHNT, YYREEE (reference sequence). The CDR3 covers 14 residues. The CDR3 DNA follows: TGTGCCAGCAGCTTGGCCAAGGACAGCTATGGCTACACCTTC. This gives the protein CASSLAKDSYGYTF.

The table lists this clone with a few counts. This rearrangement joins TRBV6-1 to TRBJ1-1; the D gene is possibly TRBD1 (5 bases). This CDR3 has 14 amino acids. Germline CDR1 MNHNS, CDR2 SASEGT. Between the trimmed V and J ends, which lost 3 bases and 6 bases, there was a span of 14 bases. As DNA, the CDR3 is TGTGCCAGCAGTGATTGGGGGGTAGGTGCTGAAGCTTTCTTT. Translation gives CASSDWGVGAEAFF.

The V call is TRBV6-6, the J call TRBJ2-7; 7 nucleotides line up with TRBD2. Trimming removed 0 bases from V and 6 bases from J; junction bases left unmatched: 11. The length of the CDR3 is 16 residues. Germline V gene lookup returns CDR1 MNHNY and CDR2 SVGAGI (reference sequence). CDR3 nucleotides: TGTGCCAGCAGTTACTCGATGGGAGGGTCCCTCGTCGAGCAGTACTTC. It is translated as CASSYSMGGSLVEQYF.

The genes are TRBV10-1 and TRBJ2-1; 8 bases fit TRBD2. Trimming removed 3 bases from V and 10 bases from J; junction bases left unmatched: 11. This CDR3 contains 15 residues. The germline V gene encodes CDR1 WNHNN and CDR2 SYGVQD (reference sequence). The CDR3 nucleotides are TGCGCCAGCAGTGAAGATAGCGGGGCCGGGGGGGAGCAGTTCTTC. It specifies CASSEDSGAGGEQFF.

The gene calls are TRBV5-1 and TRBJ2-5, with 15 bases lining up with TRBD2. There are 20 residues in the CDR3. Germline V gene sequence: CDR1 SGHRS, CDR2 YFSETQ. Trimming took 5 bases from V and 5 from J; bases not matched to a gene: 19. In nucleotides, the CDR3 is TGCGCCAGCAGACCTATAACCCAGAGGACTAGCGGGGGGGTTATGGAGACCCAGTACTTC. Translating gives CASRPITQRTSGGVMETQYF.

The chain couples TRBV10-3 to TRBJ1-4, with D uncertain. The germline V gene has CDR1 ENHRY and CDR2 SYGVKD. Trimming cost V 5 bases and J 1 base, with 8 bases left between them. This CDR3 spans 14 amino acids. CDR3 residues: CAISLGGTNEKLFF. The CDR3 DNA reads as TGTGCCATCAGTCTCGGCGGAACTAATGAAAAACTGTTTTTT.

The sample holds a few counts of this clone. A junction boundary mismatches the germline segment, possibly from a read error. This sample also contains other DNA sequences that code for the same CDR3. The genes are TRBV11-2 and TRBJ1-2; D uncertain. This CDR3 contains 15 residues. The germline CDR1 and CDR2 sequences are SGHAT and FQNNGV. Here the CDR3 reads CASSEGPGSQYGYTF. In nucleotides, the CDR3 is TGCGCCAGCAGCGAGGGTCCGGGTTCCCAGTACGGCTACACCTTC.

This chain links TRBV6-7 with TRBJ2-7; 10 bases agree with TRBD1. TRBV6-7 is sorted into the ORF group, with uncertain function. The CDR3 is 13 amino acids. The trim removed 8 bases at V and 5 bases at J, leaving 6 bases unmatched. In DNA form, the CDR3 reads TGTGCCAGCTCGGGACAGGGGATAAACGAGCAGTACTTC. Amino acid sequence: CASSGQGINEQYF.

This clone came up a few times. The CDR3 is CASSAGDMDTQYF. The CDR3 nucleotides are TGTGCCAGTAGCGCAGGGGATATGGATACGCAGTATTTT. This chain links TRBV19 with TRBJ2-3; possible D gene TRBD1, 6 bases. This CDR3 contains 13 residues. In germline, CDR1 is LNHDA, CDR2 SQIVND (reference sequence). V shed 6 bases and J shed 6 bases, with 13 bases lying between them.

The chain links TRBV13 to TRBJ2-5; the D gene is possibly TRBD1 (6 bases). V was shortened by 3 bases and J by 2 bases, with 7 bases between the two germline ends. Germline V CDR1 and CDR2: PRHDT, FYEKMQ (reference sequence). The CDR3 contains 13 residues. For the CDR3, the DNA is TGTGCCAGCAGCTTCGACAGGCAAGAGACCCAGTACTTC. It translates to CASSFDRQETQYF.

As to this clone: This specimen includes other DNA sequences encoding the same CDR3. The chain recombines TRBV27 with TRBJ2-6, with D unresolved. Trimming left V 5 bases short and J 0 bases short, with 5 bases between. CDR1 is MNHEY, CDR2 SMNVEV, per germline (reference sequence). The CDR3 extends over 14 amino acids. CDR3 sequence reads: CASSGLSGANVLTF. The CDR3 nucleotides read TGTGCCAGCAGTGGGCTCTCTGGGGCCAACGTCCTGACTTTC.

This sequence joins TRBV9 and TRBJ1-2; D gene uncertain. The CDR3 length is 14 residues. Germline V gene lookup returns CDR1 SGDLS and CDR2 YYNGEE. The ends were cut back, 3 bases at V and 0 bases at J, with 9 bases in the middle. Here the CDR3 reads CASSALGSNYGYTF. The DNA of the CDR3 is TGTGCCAGCAGCGCTCTCGGGTCTAACTATGGCTACACCTTC.

This clone was seen only a few times. The rearrangement uses TRBV19 and TRBJ1-2; D is unresolved. The germline V gene has CDR1 LNHDA and CDR2 SQIVND (reference sequence). This CDR3 region has 13 residues. V dropped 8 bases and J dropped 6 bases, with 16 bases sitting between them. CDR3 DNA sequence: TGTGCCAGTGTTGGGCAGCGGCTACATGGCTACACCTTC. Protein: CASVGQRLHGYTF.

J is TRBJ2-1 and V is TRBV7-9, with 10 bases lining up with TRBD2. The V and J ends lost 0 bases and 4 bases, in that order; junction bases with no gene match: 9. The CDR3 runs to 18 residues. Germline CDR1 SEHNR, CDR2 FQNEAQ (reference sequence). CDR3 residues: CASSLASPLAGKYNEQFF. The DNA of the CDR3 is TGTGCCAGCAGCTTAGCGTCCCCACTAGCGGGGAAATACAATGAGCAGTTCTTC.

A few counts support this clone. The chain uses TRBV6-1 and TRBJ1-1; 7 bases fit TRBD1. From germline, CDR1 is MNHNS and CDR2 SASEGT. There are 16 residues in the CDR3. V was pared by 4 bases and J by 1 base, with 9 bases of the junction left unmatched. CDR3 in DNA: TGTGCCAGCAGTGGACAGGGATTGGGAGCGAACACTGAAGCTTTCTTT. This encodes CASSGQGLGANTEAFF.